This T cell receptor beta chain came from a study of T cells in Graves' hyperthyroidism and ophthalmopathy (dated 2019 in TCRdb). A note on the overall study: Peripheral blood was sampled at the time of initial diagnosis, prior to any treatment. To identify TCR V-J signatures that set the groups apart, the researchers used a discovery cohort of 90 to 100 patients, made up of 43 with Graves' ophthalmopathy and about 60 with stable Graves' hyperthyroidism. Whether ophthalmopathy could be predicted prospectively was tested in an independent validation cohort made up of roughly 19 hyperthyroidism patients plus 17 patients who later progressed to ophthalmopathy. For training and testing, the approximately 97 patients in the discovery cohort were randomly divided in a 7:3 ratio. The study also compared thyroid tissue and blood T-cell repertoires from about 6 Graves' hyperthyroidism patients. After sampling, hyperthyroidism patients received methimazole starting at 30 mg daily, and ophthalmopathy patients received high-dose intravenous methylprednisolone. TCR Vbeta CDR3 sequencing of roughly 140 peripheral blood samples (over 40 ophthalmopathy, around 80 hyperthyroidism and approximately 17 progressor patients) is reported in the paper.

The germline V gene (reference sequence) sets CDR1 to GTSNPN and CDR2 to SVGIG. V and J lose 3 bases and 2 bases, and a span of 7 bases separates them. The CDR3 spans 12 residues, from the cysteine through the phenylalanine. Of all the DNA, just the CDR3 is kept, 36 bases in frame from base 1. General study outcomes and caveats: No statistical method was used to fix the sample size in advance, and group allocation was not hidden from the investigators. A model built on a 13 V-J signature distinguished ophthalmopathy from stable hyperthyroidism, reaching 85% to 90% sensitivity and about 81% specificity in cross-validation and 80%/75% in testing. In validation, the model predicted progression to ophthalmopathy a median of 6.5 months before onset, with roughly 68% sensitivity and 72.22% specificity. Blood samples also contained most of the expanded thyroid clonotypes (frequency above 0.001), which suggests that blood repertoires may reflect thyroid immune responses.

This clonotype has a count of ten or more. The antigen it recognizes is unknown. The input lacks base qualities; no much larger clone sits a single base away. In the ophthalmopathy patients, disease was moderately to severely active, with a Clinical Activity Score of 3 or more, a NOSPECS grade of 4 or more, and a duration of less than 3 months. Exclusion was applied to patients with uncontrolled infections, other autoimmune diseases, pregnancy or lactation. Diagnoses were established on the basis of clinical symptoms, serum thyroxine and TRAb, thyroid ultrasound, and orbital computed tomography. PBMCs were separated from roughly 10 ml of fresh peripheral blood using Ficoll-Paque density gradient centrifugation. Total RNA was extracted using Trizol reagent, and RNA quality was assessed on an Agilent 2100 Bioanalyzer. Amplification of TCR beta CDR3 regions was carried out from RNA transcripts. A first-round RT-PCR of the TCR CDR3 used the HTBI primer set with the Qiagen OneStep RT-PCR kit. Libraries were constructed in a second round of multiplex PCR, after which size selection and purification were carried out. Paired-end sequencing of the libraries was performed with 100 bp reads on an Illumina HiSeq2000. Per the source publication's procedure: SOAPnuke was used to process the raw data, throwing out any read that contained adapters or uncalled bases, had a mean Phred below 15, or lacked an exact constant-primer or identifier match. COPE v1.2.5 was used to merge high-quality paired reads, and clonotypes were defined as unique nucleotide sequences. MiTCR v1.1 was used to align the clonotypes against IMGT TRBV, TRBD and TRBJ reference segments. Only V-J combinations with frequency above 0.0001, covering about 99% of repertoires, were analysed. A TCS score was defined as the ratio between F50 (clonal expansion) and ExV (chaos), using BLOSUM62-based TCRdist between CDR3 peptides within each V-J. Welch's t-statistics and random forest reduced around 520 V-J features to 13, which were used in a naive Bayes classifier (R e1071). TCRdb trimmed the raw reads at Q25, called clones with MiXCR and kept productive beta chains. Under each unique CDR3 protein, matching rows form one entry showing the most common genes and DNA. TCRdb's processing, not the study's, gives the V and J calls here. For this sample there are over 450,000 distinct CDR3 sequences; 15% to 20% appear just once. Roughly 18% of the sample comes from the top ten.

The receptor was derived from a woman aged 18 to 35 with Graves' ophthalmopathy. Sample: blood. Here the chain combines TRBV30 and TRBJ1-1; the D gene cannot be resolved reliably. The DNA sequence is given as TGTGCCTGGAGAAAACATAACACTGAAGCTTTCTTT. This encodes CAWRKHNTEAFF. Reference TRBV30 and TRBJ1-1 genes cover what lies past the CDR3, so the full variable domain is SQTIHQWPATLVQPVGSPLSLECTVEGTSNPNLYWYRQAAGRGLQLLFYSVGIGQISSEVPQNLSASRPQDRQFILSSKKLLLSDSGFYLCAWRKHNTEAFFGQGTRLTVV.